These 14 T cell receptor beta chains came from one sample sequenced in a study of T cell changes during pregnancy in multiple sclerosis. Sequencing used immunoSEQ multiplex PCR; TCRdb keeps in-frame clones, though not all of them. The repertoire holds about 93,000 clones, with around 90% as singletons. Sequenced material: peripheral blood, taken before pregnancy. Source of these receptors: a female donor with multiple sclerosis, enrolled in a pregnancy study.

This clone occurred once. The V call is TRBV27, the J call TRBJ1-3; D gene uncertain. This CDR3 contains 15 residues. Trimming left V 5 bases short and J 4 bases short, with 15 bases between. CDR1 is MNHEY and CDR2 is SMNVEV in the germline V gene (reference sequence). CDR3: CASSPFGVGGNTIYF. The DNA for the CDR3 is TGTGCCAGCAGTCCCTTCGGGGTGGGAGGAAACACCATATATTTT.

V is TRBV29-1 and J is TRBJ1-4, with 7 bases matching TRBD1. There are 13 residues in the CDR3. J lost 7 bases, V lost 4 bases, and 6 bases had no gene match. From germline, CDR1 is SQVTM and CDR2 ANQGSEA. CDR3: CSVAGTASEKLFF. Written as DNA, the CDR3 is TGCAGCGTTGCAGGGACAGCGTCTGAAAAACTGTTTTTT.

This clone was recorded once. The genes are TRBV6-6 and TRBJ1-1, with D hard to call. This CDR3 region has 11 residues. V shed 3 bases and J shed 7 bases, with 6 bases lying between them. Germline lookup yields CDR1 MNHNY and CDR2 SVGAGI (reference sequence). CDR3 loop: CASSYAGEAFF. The CDR3 DNA sequence: TGTGCCAGCAGTTATGCCGGTGAAGCTTTCTTT.

This clone was seen a single time. The chain links TRBV27 to TRBJ2-5; D may be TRBD2 (5 bases). Germline lookup yields CDR1 MNHEY and CDR2 SMNVEV (reference sequence). V lost 5 bases and J lost 3, with 10 bases in between. The CDR3 has 13 amino acids. CDR3 bases: TGTGCCAGCAGTAATTGGGGAGAAGAGACCCAGTACTTC. Amino acids: CASSNWGEETQYF.

This sequence joins TRBV7-2 and TRBJ2-5; 7 positions match TRBD2. V shed 1 base and J 2 bases; nucleotides not matched to a gene: 1. The germline gives CDR1 SGHTA, CDR2 FQGNSA. The CDR3 is made up of 14 amino acids. CDR3 in DNA: TGTGCCAGCAGCTTAGTCGGGGGGCAAGAGACCCAGTACTTC. This encodes CASSLVGGQETQYF.

V gene TRBV19 combines with J gene TRBJ2-3; D is possibly TRBD1 (6 bases). Germline assignment: CDR1 LNHDA and CDR2 SQIVND (reference sequence). There are 15 residues in the CDR3. Trimming cost V 5 bases and J 2 bases, with 14 bases left between them. The CDR3 sequence is CASSVQGWTTDTQYF. The CDR3 region has the DNA TGTGCCAGTAGTGTCCAGGGGTGGACCACAGATACGCAGTATTTT.

This chain connects TRBV5-4 to TRBJ2-2; D unclear. Germline lookup yields CDR1 SGHNT and CDR2 YYREEE (reference sequence). Trimming shortened V by 1 base and J by 1 base, and 5 bases separated the two germline ends. The length of the CDR3 is 14 residues. CDR3 coding DNA: TGTGCCAGCAGCTTGATCCGGAACACCGGGGAGCTGTTTTTT. This encodes CASSLIRNTGELFF.

V usage is TRBV27 and J usage is TRBJ1-2; no clear D. CDR3 size: 14 residues. CDR1 and CDR2 (germline): MNHEY, SMNVEV (reference sequence). Trimming cost V 2 bases and J 7 bases, with 14 bases left between them. Here the CDR3 DNA reads TGTGCCAGCAGTTTAGAAGCCGGGAGCCCTGGCTACACCTTC. This gives the protein CASSLEAGSPGYTF.

V gene TRBV27 combines with J gene TRBJ2-7; D might be TRBD2 (7 bases). The ends were cut back, 3 bases at V and 7 bases at J, with 19 bases in the middle. The germline gives CDR1 MNHEY, CDR2 SMNVEV (reference sequence). The CDR3 runs 15 residues. The CDR3 DNA sequence: TGTGCCAGCAGTTTGGCGTTTCAGGGAGGGGGGGAGCAGTACTTC. Amino acid sequence: CASSLAFQGGGEQYF.

J is TRBJ2-3 and V is TRBV5-1; TRBD1 might be the D (5 bases). V dropped 0 bases and J dropped 1 base, with 9 bases sitting between them. Germline V gives CDR1 SGHRS, CDR2 YFSETQ. The CDR3 spans 15 residues. CDR3 bases: TGCGCCAGCAGCTTGGGGGGCGTCGGCACAGATACGCAGTATTTT. Translating gives CASSLGGVGTDTQYF.

The CDR3 sequence: CASSQRGREGLNTEAFF. CDR3 in DNA: TGTGCCAGCAGCCAACGCGGCAGGGAGGGTTTGAACACTGAAGCTTTCTTT. The genes are TRBV7-9 and TRBJ1-1, with D possibly being TRBD1 (5 bases). The CDR3 has 17 amino acids. Trimming removed 5 bases at V and 0 bases at J, with 19 bases between. CDR1 is SEHNR, CDR2 FQNEAQ, per germline (reference sequence).

V is TRBV5-1 and J is TRBJ2-6; tentative D call: TRBD2 (6 bases). Trimming left V 0 bases short and J 4 bases short, with 17 bases between. The length of the CDR3 is 18 residues. Germline CDR1 is SGHRS and CDR2 is YFSETQ. CDR3 loop: CASSLVPLGGSGANVLTF. The CDR3 DNA reads as TGCGCCAGCAGCTTGGTACCCCTTGGGGGGTCCGGGGCCAACGTCCTGACTTTC.

The chain has TRBV6-5 and TRBJ1-6; D unresolved. V lost 0 bases and J 7 bases, leaving 13 bases between the germline ends. The CDR3 is made up of 16 amino acids. Germline V gene data show CDR1 as MNHEY and CDR2 as SVGAGI. CDR3 loop: CASSYSSGNWNSPLHF. In nucleotides, the CDR3 is TGTGCCAGCAGTTACTCGTCGGGTAATTGGAATTCACCCCTCCACTTT.

J is TRBJ1-1 and V is TRBV28; a weak D match, TRBD1 (5 bases). The CDR3 is 12 residues long. Germline values: CDR1 MDHEN, CDR2 SYDVKM. Trimming shortened V by 8 bases and J by 3 bases, and 10 bases separated the two germline ends. The CDR3 DNA follows: TGTGCCAGCCAATCGGGGGACACTGAAGCTTTCTTT. Protein product: CASQSGDTEAFF.